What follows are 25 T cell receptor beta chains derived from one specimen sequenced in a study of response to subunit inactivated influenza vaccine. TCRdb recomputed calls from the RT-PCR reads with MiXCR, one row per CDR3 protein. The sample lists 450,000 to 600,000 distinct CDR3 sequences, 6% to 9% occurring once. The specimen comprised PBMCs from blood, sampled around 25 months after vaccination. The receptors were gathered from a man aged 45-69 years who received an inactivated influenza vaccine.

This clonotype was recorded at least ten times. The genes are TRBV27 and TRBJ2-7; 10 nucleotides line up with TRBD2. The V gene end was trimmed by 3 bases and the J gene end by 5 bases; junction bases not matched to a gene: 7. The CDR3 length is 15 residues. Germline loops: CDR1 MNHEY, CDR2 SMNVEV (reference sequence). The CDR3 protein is CASSFRAGGSDEQYF. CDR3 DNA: TGTGCCAGCAGTTTTAGAGCGGGGGGGAGTGACGAGCAGTACTTC.

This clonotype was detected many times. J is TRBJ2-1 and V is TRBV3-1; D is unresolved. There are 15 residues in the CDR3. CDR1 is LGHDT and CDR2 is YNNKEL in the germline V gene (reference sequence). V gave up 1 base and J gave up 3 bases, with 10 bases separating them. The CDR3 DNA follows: TGTGCCAGCAGCCAAGTTGTAGGCAGCTACAATGAGCAGTTCTTC. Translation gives CASSQVVGSYNEQFF.

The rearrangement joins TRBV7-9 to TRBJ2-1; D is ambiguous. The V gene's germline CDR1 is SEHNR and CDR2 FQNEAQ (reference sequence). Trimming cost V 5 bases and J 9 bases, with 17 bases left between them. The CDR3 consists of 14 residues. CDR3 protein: CASSRVSPDGEQFF. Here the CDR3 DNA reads TGTGCCAGCAGCCGCGTAAGTCCTGACGGTGAGCAGTTCTTC.

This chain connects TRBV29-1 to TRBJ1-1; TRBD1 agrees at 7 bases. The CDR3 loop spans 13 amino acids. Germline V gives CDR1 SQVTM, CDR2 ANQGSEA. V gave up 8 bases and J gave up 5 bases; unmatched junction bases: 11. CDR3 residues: CSTGWGRGTEAFF. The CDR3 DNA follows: TGCAGCACCGGGTGGGGCAGGGGGACTGAAGCTTTCTTT.

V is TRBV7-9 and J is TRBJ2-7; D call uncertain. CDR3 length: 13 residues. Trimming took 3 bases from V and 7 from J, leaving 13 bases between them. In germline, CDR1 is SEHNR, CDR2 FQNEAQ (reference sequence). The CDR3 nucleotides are TGTGCCAGCAGCTTTTCAGAATCCTCTGAGCAGTACTTC. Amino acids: CASSFSESSEQYF.

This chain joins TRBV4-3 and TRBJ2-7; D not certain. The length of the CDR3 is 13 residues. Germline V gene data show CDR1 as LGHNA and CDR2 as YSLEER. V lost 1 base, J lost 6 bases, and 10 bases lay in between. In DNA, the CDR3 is TGCGCCAGCAGCCAAGGTTCTTACTCCGAGCAGTACTTC. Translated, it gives CASSQGSYSEQYF.

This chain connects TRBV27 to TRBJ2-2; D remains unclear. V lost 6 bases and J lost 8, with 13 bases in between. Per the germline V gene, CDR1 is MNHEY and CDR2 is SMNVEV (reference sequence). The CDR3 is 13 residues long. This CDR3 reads CASRFIPFGELFF. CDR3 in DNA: TGTGCCAGCAGATTTATACCGTTTGGGGAGCTGTTTTTT.

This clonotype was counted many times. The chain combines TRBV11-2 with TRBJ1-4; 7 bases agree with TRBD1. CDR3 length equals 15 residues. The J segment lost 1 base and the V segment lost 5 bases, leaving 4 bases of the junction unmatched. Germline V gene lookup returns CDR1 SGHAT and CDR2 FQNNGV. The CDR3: CASSSYRGTNEKLFF. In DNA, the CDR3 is TGTGCCAGCAGCAGCTACAGGGGAACTAATGAAAAACTGTTTTTT. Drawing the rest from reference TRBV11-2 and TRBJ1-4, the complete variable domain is EAGVAQSPRYKIIEKRQSVAFWCNPISGHATLYWYQQILGQGPKLLIQFQNNGVVDDSQLPKDRFSAERLKGVDSTLKIQPAKLEDSAVYLCASSSYRGTNEKLFFGSGTQLSVL.

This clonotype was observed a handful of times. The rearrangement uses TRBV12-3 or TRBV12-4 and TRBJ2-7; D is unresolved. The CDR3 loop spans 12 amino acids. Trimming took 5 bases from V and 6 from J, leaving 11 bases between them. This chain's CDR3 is CASSTRPTEQYF. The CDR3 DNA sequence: TGTGCCAGCAGTACCCGGCCTACCGAGCAGTACTTC.

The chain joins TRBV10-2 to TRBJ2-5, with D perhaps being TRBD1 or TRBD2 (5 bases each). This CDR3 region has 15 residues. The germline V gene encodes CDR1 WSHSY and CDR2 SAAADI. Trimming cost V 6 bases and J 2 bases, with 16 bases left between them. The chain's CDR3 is CASSEPGPPQETQYF. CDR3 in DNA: TGCGCCAGCAGCGAACCGGGACCCCCGCAAGAGACCCAGTACTTC.

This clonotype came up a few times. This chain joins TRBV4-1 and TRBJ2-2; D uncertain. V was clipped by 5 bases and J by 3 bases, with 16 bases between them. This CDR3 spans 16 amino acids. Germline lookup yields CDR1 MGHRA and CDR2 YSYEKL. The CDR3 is CASSTYTEEDTGELFF. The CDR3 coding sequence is TGCGCCAGCAGCACTTATACAGAAGAGGACACCGGGGAGCTGTTTTTT.

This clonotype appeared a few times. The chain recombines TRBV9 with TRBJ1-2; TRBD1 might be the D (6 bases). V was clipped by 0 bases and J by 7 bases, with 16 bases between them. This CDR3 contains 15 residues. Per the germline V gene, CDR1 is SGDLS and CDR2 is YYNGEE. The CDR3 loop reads CASSVVRGGIVGYTF. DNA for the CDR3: TGTGCCAGCAGCGTAGTTCGCGGGGGCATTGTTGGCTACACCTTC.

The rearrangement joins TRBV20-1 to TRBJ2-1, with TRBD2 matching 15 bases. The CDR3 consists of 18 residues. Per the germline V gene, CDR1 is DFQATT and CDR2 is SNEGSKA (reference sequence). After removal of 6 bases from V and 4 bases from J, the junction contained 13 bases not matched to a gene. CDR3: CSANSWTSGRASYNEQFF. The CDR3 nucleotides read TGCAGTGCAAACAGTTGGACTAGCGGGAGGGCCTCTTACAATGAGCAGTTCTTC.

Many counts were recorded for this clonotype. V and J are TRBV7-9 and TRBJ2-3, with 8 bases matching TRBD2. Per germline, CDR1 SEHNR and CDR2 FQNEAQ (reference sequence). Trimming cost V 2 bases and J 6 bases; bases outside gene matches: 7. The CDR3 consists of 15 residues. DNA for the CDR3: TGTGCCAGCAGCTTAACGTCTAGCGGGTTTGATACGCAGTATTTT. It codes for CASSLTSSGFDTQYF.

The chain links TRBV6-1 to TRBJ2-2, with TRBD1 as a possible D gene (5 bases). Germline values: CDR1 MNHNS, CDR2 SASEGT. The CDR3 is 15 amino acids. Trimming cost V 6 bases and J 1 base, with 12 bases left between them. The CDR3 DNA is TGTGCCAGCAGCCAATTGACAGAGAACACCGGGGAGCTGTTTTTT. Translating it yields CASSQLTENTGELFF.

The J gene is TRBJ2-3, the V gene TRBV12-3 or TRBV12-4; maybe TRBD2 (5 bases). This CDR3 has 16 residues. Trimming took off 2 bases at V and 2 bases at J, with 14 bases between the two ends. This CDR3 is CASSLSDYGTTDTQYF. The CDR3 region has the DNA TGTGCCAGCAGTTTATCCGACTATGGCACCACAGATACGCAGTATTTT.

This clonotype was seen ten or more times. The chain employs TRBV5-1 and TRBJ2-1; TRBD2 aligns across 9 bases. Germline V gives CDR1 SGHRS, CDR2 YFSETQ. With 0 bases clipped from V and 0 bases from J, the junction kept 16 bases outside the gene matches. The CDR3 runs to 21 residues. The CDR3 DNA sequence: TGCGCCAGCAGCTTGGCCGATAGTCTAGCGGGATTCCTGAGCTCCTACAATGAGCAGTTCTTC. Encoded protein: CASSLADSLAGFLSSYNEQFF. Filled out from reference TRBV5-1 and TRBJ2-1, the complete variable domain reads KAGVTQTPRYLIKTRGQQVTLSCSPISGHRSVSWYQQTPGQGLQFLFEYFSETQRNKGNFPGRFSGRQFSNSRSEMNVSTLELGDSALYLCASSLADSLAGFLSSYNEQFFGPGTRLTVL.

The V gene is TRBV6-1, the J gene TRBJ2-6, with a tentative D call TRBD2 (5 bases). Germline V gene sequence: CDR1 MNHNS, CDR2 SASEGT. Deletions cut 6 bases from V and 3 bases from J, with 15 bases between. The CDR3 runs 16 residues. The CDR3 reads CASRFGVSGGANVLTF. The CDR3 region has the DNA TGTGCCAGCAGATTCGGGGTCTCGGGTGGGGCCAACGTCCTGACTTTC.

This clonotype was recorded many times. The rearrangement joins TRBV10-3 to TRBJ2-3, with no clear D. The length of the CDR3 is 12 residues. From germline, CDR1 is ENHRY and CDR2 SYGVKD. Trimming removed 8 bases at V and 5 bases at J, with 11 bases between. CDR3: CAIGGREDTQYF. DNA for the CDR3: TGTGCCATCGGCGGAAGGGAAGATACGCAGTATTTT.

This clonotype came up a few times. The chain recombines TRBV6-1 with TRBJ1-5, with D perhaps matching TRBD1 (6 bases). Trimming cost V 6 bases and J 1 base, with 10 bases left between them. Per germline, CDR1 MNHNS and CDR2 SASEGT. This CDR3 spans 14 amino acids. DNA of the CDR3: TGTGCCAGCAGAGGGGACATAAGCAATCAGCCCCAGCATTTT. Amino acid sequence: CASRGDISNQPQHF.

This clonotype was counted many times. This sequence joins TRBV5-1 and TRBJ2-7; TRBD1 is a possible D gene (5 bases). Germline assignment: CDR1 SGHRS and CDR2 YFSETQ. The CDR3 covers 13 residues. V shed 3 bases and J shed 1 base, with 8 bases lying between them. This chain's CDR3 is CASSSDSSYEQYF. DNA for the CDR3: TGCGCCAGCAGCTCAGACAGTTCCTACGAGCAGTACTTC.

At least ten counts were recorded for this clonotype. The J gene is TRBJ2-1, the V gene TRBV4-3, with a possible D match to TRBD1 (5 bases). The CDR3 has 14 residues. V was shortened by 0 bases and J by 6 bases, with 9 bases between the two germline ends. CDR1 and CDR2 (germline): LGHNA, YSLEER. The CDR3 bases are TGCGCCAGCAGCCAAGATGCAGGGTCCAATGAGCAGTTCTTC. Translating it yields CASSQDAGSNEQFF.

In DNA form, the CDR3 reads TGTGCCAGCTCCTCCTCATCTGGAGATACGCAGTATTTT. Translation gives CASSSSSGDTQYF. J is TRBJ2-3 and V is TRBV7-2; the D is unclear. The CDR3 has 13 residues. The V end was cut by 8 bases, the J end by 5 bases, with 14 bases between. The V gene's germline CDR1 is SGHTA and CDR2 FQGNSA.

CDR3 in amino acids: CASSQPQGAWTEAFF. The DNA of the CDR3 is TGTGCCAGCAGCCAGCCTCAGGGGGCGTGGACTGAAGCTTTCTTT. This sequence joins TRBV14 and TRBJ1-1, with 8 nucleotides matching TRBD1. Trimming cost V 3 bases and J 5 bases; bases outside gene matches: 8. Germline V gives CDR1 SGHDN, CDR2 FVKESK. This CDR3 region has 15 residues.

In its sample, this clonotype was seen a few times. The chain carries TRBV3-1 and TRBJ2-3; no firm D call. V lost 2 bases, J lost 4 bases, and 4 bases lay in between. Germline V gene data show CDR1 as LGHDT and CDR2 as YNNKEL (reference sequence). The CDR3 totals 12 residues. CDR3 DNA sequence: TGTGCCAGCAGCCAACGGTCAGATACGCAGTATTTT. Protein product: CASSQRSDTQYF.